This T cell receptor beta chain derives from a study of vaccination effects on CD4 cells after COVID-19 (dated by TCRdb to between 2020 and 2023). Concerning the study at large: Each participant received two doses of an mRNA SARS-CoV-2 vaccine, either BNT162b2 or mRNA-1273. Altogether, about 10 COVID-19 convalescent patients and several SARS-CoV-2-naive healthy vaccine recipients made up the full study. Pre-vaccine samples were collected from two convalescent patients 16 days and one week before the first dose, corresponding to 142 and 148 days after COVID-19 diagnosis. Cultures from other donors in the study were sequenced with the Oncomine TCR Beta short-read assay on an Illumina iSeq 100. SARS-CoV-2 spike-specific CD4+ TCR repertoires from before and after mRNA vaccination were compared in COVID-19 convalescent patients and in infection-naive vaccine recipients.

In the ViraFEST assay, PBMC were stimulated with viral peptide pools, and antigen-specific CD4+ T cell clonotypes were then identified by expansion using TCR sequencing. After 10 days of culture, CD4+ T cells were isolated with the EasySep CD4+ T cell isolation kit. Convalescent patients had PCR-confirmed SARS-CoV-2 infection between March and December 2020, before Alpha, Beta and Delta variants emerged in the United States. Each well held around 2 million PBMC cultured in IMDM containing around 5.1% human AB serum, 10 IU/ml IL-2 and gentamicin, along with about 10 ug/ml peptides. Half of the culture medium was replaced with fresh IL-2-containing medium on days 3 and 7. Unless noted otherwise, every peptide stimulation condition was cultured in triplicate wells. PBMC were separated from whole blood using Ficoll-Paque Plus gradient centrifugation and were then either cryopreserved at -140C or used fresh. The spike proteins of SARS-CoV-2 and of the common cold coronaviruses HCoV-NL63, HCoV-OC43 and HCoV-229E were spanned by overlapping peptide pools. Genomic DNA was extracted from cultured CD4+ T cells with the QIAamp micro DNA kit.

Libraries were built with the immunoSEQ multiplex PCR assay. DNA from the cultured and isolated CD4+ T cells underwent TCR beta CDR3 sequencing. In the authors' own workflow: Non-productive TCR sequences were removed, reads were trimmed to the CDR3 region, and CDR3s of at least 7 amino acids were retained. The MANAFEST web app was used to pick out antigen-specific clonotypes by comparing their expansion in peptide wells with that in reference cultures. For clones to be considered positive, expansion at FDR<0.05 versus reference and all other wells, an odds ratio above 5, and a frequency above 0.1% in two replicate wells were required. A clonotype was defined as cross-reactive if the clonotype was significantly expanded both in SARS-CoV-2 spike wells and in at least one common cold coronavirus spike condition. CDR3 similarity was assessed by Levenshtein distance using the stringdist R package, and unrooted trees were constructed with ape in R 3.6.1. The source is immuneACCESS, and TCRdb retained only in-frame sequences with V and J called. Part of the clones is not carried over; for the studies checked, unresolved V genes explain less than half of this, and the remainder is unexplained. That table supplies the V and J calls and clone size; D and trimming were determined from the DNA. This sample has roughly 26,000 clones in its table, and around 82% of those were observed once. About 16% of the sample is in the top ten clones.

On the study overall, not on this receptor specifically: Only a small number of convalescent patients were included, and no early post-infection timepoints were available, which limited the study. Among convalescent patients, the spike-reactive repertoire after vaccination was made up mainly of new vaccine-induced clones that were largely distinct from the clones induced by infection. Clones induced by infection and clones induced by vaccination both contracted markedly at late timepoints after vaccination, which fits with T cell responses waning over time.

As concerns this clone: The antigen it binds to is not known. No base quality information exists; no much larger clone differs at one position.

The clonotype was recovered from a human donor who had a prior SARS-CoV-2 infection. This material consisted of CD4+ T cells from PBMCs cultured with HCoV-NL63 spike peptides, taken before COVID-19 vaccination. Reading the label with the study, this specimen's cell subset or site is: HCoV-NL63 spike overlapping peptide pool stimulation.

The nucleotide sequence is TGTGCCAGCAGCCCGACAGGGTTCGGCGAGCAGTACTTC. This translates into CASSPTGFGEQYF. The V and J genes are TRBV7-9 and TRBJ2-7, with 7 bases aligning to TRBD1. After removal of 5 bases from V and 6 bases from J, the junction retains 7 bases not matched to a gene. Taken from cysteine to phenylalanine, the CDR3 has 13 residues. Here the CDR3 DNA is all that survives: 39 bases in frame from base 1. Reading the germline V gene (reference sequence) gives CDR1 SEHNR and CDR2 FQNEAQ.